The T cell receptor (beta chain) described here comes from a study of T cells in localized non-small cell lung cancer. Study-wide results and limits: There was higher T cell clonality in uninvolved adjacent lung than in tumor, and it was highest there. Adjacent lung tissue had a median about 52 of the top 100 clones found in the tumor. Higher blood T cell density went with longer overall survival. Heterogeneity within the tumor remains possible, as just one region underwent sequencing.

Notes on this clone: Its target is unknown.

The trim removed 3 bases at V and 4 bases at J, leaving 9 bases unmatched. Germline CDR1 reads KGHSH; CDR2 reads LQKENI. The CDR3 sequence is 16 residues long. The repertoire was sequenced with immunoSEQ multiplex PCR; TCRdb's copy has only in-frame clones and lacks some. The sample lists 2,700 or so clones, around 26% seen once, with roughly 7.3% in the top ten. Sequenced here: lung tumor tissue, sampled before any cancer treatment. V usage is TRBV18 and J usage is TRBJ2-1, with 7 bases aligning to TRBD1. The clonotype originates from a male donor aged 60 or older with stage II squamous cell lung carcinoma. The CDR3 reads CASSPPNRGDYNEQFF. Here the CDR3 DNA reads TGTGCCAGCTCACCTCCGAACAGGGGAGATTACAATGAGCAGTTCTTC.